The present TCR beta chain was sequenced within a study of T-cell reconstitution after alpha-beta-depleted transplantation in children. Study observations and caveats: The origin of alpha-beta T cells about two months after transplant was reportedly several hundred expanded graft clones. After transplant, high TCRbeta diversity at day 60 in some patients arose from surviving recipient T cells and thymic progenitors. Fresh T-cell production supplied most of the T-cell counts and diversity seen one year after transplant.

Unique molecular identifiers were incorporated into the prepared TCRbeta library. TCRdb re-called the PCR reads through MiXCR, storing one row per CDR3 protein. Of more than 500,000 distinct CDR3 sequences in the sample, approximately 10% were seen once. Germline V gene sequence: CDR1 MDHEN, CDR2 SYDVKM. V lost 4 bases to trimming and J lost 8 bases, with 6 bases between them. The CDR3 consists of 11 residues. This clonotype was seen a few times. The antigen remains undetermined. The chain joins TRBV28 to TRBJ1-5; D is uncertain. The sequences come from PBMCs, mostly from graft donor cells, collected 180 days after TCRalphabeta/CD19-depleted stem cell transplant. This clonotype was obtained from a female patient aged 2-9 years who had a stem cell transplant for aplastic anemia, so the T cells may come from the graft donor. The CDR3: CASSSREPQHF. Here the CDR3 DNA reads TGTGCCAGCAGTTCTAGGGAGCCCCAGCATTTT.